The subject of this entry is one T cell receptor beta chain. Researchers made TCR beta libraries by using iRepertoire HTBI primers and running Arm-PCR on CDR3 regions. TCRdb re-called the multiplex PCR reads through MiXCR, storing one row per CDR3 protein. The data show 450,000 to 650,000 distinct CDR3 sequences, about 16% seen once. V dropped 6 bases and J dropped 0 bases, with 14 bases sitting between them. This CDR3 spans 15 amino acids. These data come from a study of regulatory T cells in long-lasting Graves disease. In the study overall: Prior antithyroid drug treatment in newly diagnosed Graves' patients lasted under 3 months.

Time point specified: newly diagnosed GD, antithyroid drugs for less than 3 months. Extracted PBMC RNA gave rise to the TCR library. Diagnosis followed American Thyroid Association guidelines for Graves' disease. As collected, the peripheral blood samples measured nine milliliters each and went into EDTA tubes. These data were also filed under a second study, of T cells in Graves' hyperthyroidism and ophthalmopathy. That work adds: In blood, most of the thyroid clonotypes expanded above 0.001 were also present.

The chain employs TRBV12-3 or TRBV12-4 and TRBJ1-1; no firm D call. The receptor was isolated from a middle-aged woman with Graves disease. Sequenced material: peripheral blood mononuclear cells (PBMCs), taken at new diagnosis, from a patient treated with antithyroid drugs. The CDR3 reads CASSPRVSVNTEAFF. The CDR3 DNA reads TGTGCCAGCAGCCCCCGGGTTTCTGTGAACACTGAAGCTTTCTTT.